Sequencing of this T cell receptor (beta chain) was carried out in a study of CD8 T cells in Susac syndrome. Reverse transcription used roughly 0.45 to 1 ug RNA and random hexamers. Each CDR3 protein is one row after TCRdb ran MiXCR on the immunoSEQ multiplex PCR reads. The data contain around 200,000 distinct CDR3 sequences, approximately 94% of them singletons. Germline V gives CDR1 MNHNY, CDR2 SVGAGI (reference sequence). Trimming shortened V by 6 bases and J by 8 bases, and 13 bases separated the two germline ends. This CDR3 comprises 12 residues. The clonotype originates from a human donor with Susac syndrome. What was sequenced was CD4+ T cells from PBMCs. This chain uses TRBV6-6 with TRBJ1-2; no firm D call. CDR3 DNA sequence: TGTGCCAGCAGGCCGACGGCGGGGGGCTACACCTTC. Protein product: CASRPTAGGYTF.